A selection of T cell receptor beta chains follows, all from one sample in a study of blood T cell repertoires in COVID-19. Using immunoSEQ multiplex PCR, the repertoire was profiled, and TCRdb retains in-frame clones only, with some absent. The sample has nearly 200,000 clones, roughly 90% seen once. Sequences were obtained from PBMCs or T cells enriched from blood (not recorded which). The origin of the receptors is a woman under 30 who had recovered from COVID-19. The CDR3 runs from the conserved cysteine through the conserved F or W. The order of the fields is J gene, clone size, D gene, V gene, CDR3 protein, CDR3 DNA. A D gene is named only where the DNA matches it firmly. Expanded clones get a size class; other rows say once, few or many, or leave the size out.

>TRBJ1-2|-|TRBD1|TRBV28
CASSTSPGQGENYGYTF
TGTGCCAGCAGCACCTCCCCAGGACAGGGTGAGAACTATGGCTACACCTTC
>TRBJ2-7|-|TRBD1|TRBV7-9
CASSLQQGVYEQYF
TGTGCCAGCAGCTTACAGCAGGGGGTTTACGAGCAGTACTTC
>TRBJ1-2|once|-|TRBV5-1
CASSLVGRGNYGYTF
TGCGCCAGCAGCTTGGTGGGCAGGGGAAACTATGGCTACACCTTC
>TRBJ1-5|-|TRBD1|TRBV6-4
CASSDSVYRGVGPQHF
TGTGCCAGCAGTGACTCGGTATACAGGGGAGTGGGGCCCCAGCATTTT
>TRBJ1-2|-|TRBD1|TRBV7-9
CASSLNSGQGLGGYTF
TGTGCCAGCAGCTTAAATTCCGGACAGGGGTTAGGTGGCTACACCTTC
>TRBJ1-6|once|-|TRBV27
CASSYYPGGTSPLHF
TGTGCCAGCAGTTATTACCCGGGAGGTACTTCACCCCTCCACTTT
>TRBJ2-3|-|-|TRBV7-8
CASSPLASYTDTQYF
TGTGCCAGCAGCCCTCTAGCTTCCTACACAGATACGCAGTATTTT
>TRBJ1-6|-|-|TRBV5-1
CASSVDSPNNSPLHF
TGCGCCAGCAGCGTGGACAGCCCCAATAATTCACCCCTCCACTTT
>TRBJ1-2|-|-|TRBV6-5
CASRRKGQNYGYTF
TGTGCCAGCAGGCGAAAAGGACAGAACTATGGCTACACCTTC
>TRBJ2-5|-|-|TRBV5-1
CASSFRGKRETQYF
TGCGCCAGCAGCTTCAGAGGCAAGCGGGAGACCCAGTACTTC
>TRBJ2-7|-|TRBD1|TRBV13
CASSTWTGHEQYF
TGTGCCAGCAGCACCTGGACAGGGCACGAGCAGTACTTC
>TRBJ2-7|once|-|TRBV27
CATFAVRAYEQYF
TGTGCCACATTTGCAGTGAGGGCCTACGAGCAGTACTTC
>TRBJ2-5|-|TRBD2|TRBV2
CASRTGGGKTETQYF
TGTGCCAGCAGGACCGGGGGGGGGAAAACGGAGACCCAGTACTTC
>TRBJ2-3|-|TRBD2|TRBV24-1
CATSDRGGAYDTQYF
TGTGCCACCAGTGATCGGGGGGGCGCATACGATACGCAGTATTTT
>TRBJ1-1|-|-|TRBV7-9
CASSLDRGRGTEAFF
TGTGCCAGCAGCTTAGATCGTGGACGGGGCACTGAAGCTTTCTTT
>TRBJ1-2|few|TRBD1|TRBV7-9
CASSATTGDGYTF
TGTGCCAGCAGCGCCACGACAGGGGATGGCTACACCTTC
>TRBJ2-7|-|TRBD1|TRBV10-3
CAISGTGNYEQYF
TGTGCCATCAGTGGGACAGGGAACTACGAGCAGTACTTC
>TRBJ1-5|-|TRBD1|TRBV6-5
CASSYSQGLNQPQHF
TGTGCCAGCAGTTACTCACAGGGGCTGAATCAGCCCCAGCATTTT
>TRBJ1-1|-|-|TRBV13
CASSLDTLNTEAFF
TGTGCCAGCAGCTTAGACACCTTGAACACTGAAGCTTTCTTT
>TRBJ2-5|-|TRBD1|TRBV10-3
CAISPTGEETQYF
TGTGCCATCAGTCCTACAGGGGAAGAGACCCAGTACTTC
>TRBJ2-4|-|-|TRBV21-1
CASKELLALKNIQYF
TGTGCCAGCAAGGAACTACTAGCGCTGAAAAACATTCAGTACTTC
>TRBJ1-1|-|-|TRBV30
CAWQDSQDTEAFF
TGTGCCTGGCAGGACAGCCAGGACACTGAAGCTTTCTTT
>TRBJ2-7|-|-|TRBV29-1
CSVDGTGEPSYEQYF
TGCAGCGTTGACGGTACGGGGGAGCCTTCCTACGAGCAGTACTTC
>TRBJ1-2|once|-|TRBV2
CASSESTGTNYGYTF
TGTGCCAGCAGTGAATCTACGGGAACTAACTATGGCTACACCTTC
>TRBJ2-7|once|TRBD1|TRBV19
CAAAEQGTYEQYF
TGTGCCGCCGCGGAACAGGGGACCTACGAGCAGTACTTC
>TRBJ2-1|-|TRBD2|TRBV5-1
CASSISGGAGDEQFF
TGCGCCAGCAGCATCAGCGGGGGGGCTGGCGATGAGCAGTTCTTC
>TRBJ1-1|-|-|TRBV7-9
CASSEVANTEAFF
TGTGCCAGCAGTGAGGTTGCAAACACTGAAGCTTTCTTT
>TRBJ2-5|-|TRBD1|TRBV24-1
CATSDQGQVQETQYF
TGTGCCACCAGTGACCAAGGACAGGTTCAAGAGACCCAGTACTTC
>TRBJ1-2|-|TRBD1|TRBV7-6
CASSPKLTGGYGYTF
TGTGCCAGCAGCCCAAAATTAACAGGGGGCTATGGCTACACCTTC
>TRBJ1-6|-|-|TRBV5-6
CASSGAGAAYRNSPLHF
TGTGCCAGCAGCGGGGCAGGGGCCGCTTACCGTAATTCACCCCTCCACTTT
>TRBJ1-5|once|TRBD1|TRBV9
CASSRTGNQPQHF
TGTGCCAGCAGCCGGACAGGGAATCAGCCCCAGCATTTT
>TRBJ1-1|-|-|TRBV29-1
CSVPDPTTRTEAFF
TGCAGCGTTCCCGACCCGACCACGAGGACTGAAGCTTTCTTT
>TRBJ2-2|-|-|TRBV28
CASSLGGTYTGELFF
TGTGCCAGCAGTTTAGGAGGGACGTACACCGGGGAGCTGTTTTTT
>TRBJ1-4|-|TRBD1|TRBV30
CAWSVSRTGTNEKLFF
TGTGCCTGGAGTGTATCCCGGACAGGGACTAATGAAAAACTGTTTTTT
>TRBJ1-1|-|TRBD1|TRBV5-6
CASSLAGTGAFF
TGTGCCAGCAGCCTAGCAGGGACAGGGGCTTTCTTT
>TRBJ2-7|-|-|TRBV28
CASSPQRGEQYF
TGTGCCAGCAGTCCTCAGCGAGGGGAGCAGTACTTC
>TRBJ2-3|-|TRBD2|TRBV3-1/TRBV3-2
CASSPLAGGGTDTQYF
TGTGCCAGCAGCCCTCTAGCGGGGGGGGGTACAGATACGCAGTATTTT
>TRBJ2-5|-|-|TRBV5-1
CASSFAGQETQYF
TGCGCCAGCAGCTTTGCAGGCCAAGAGACCCAGTACTTC
>TRBJ1-4|-|TRBD1|TRBV3-1/TRBV3-2
CASSRDREVVKLFF
TGTGCCAGCAGCCGGGACAGGGAGGTAGTCAAACTGTTTTTT
>TRBJ2-1|few|TRBD1|TRBV4-1
CASSLGTGRNSYNEQFF
TGCGCCAGCAGCCTAGGGACAGGTCGGAACTCCTACAATGAGCAGTTCTTC
>TRBJ1-2|-|TRBD1|TRBV7-9
CASSLVQGHGYTF
TGTGCCAGCAGCTTAGTACAGGGGCATGGCTACACCTTC
>TRBJ1-1|-|TRBD1|TRBV18
CASSQSTGSTEAFF
TGTGCCAGCTCACAATCGACAGGGAGCACTGAAGCTTTCTTT
>TRBJ1-1|once|TRBD1|TRBV6-4
CASMDRPSGEAFF
TGTGCCAGCATGGACAGGCCTAGCGGGGAAGCTTTCTTT
>TRBJ1-5|-|-|TRBV4-2
CASGDGQGSYQPQHF
TGTGCCAGCGGCGACGGGCAGGGCTCTTATCAGCCCCAGCATTTT
>TRBJ1-1|few|-|TRBV28
CASSLRNTEAFF
TGTGCCAGCAGTTTGAGGAACACTGAAGCTTTCTTT
>TRBJ2-1|-|TRBD2|TRBV7-2
CASRRGLAGGALEEQFF
TGTGCCAGCAGGCGGGGACTAGCGGGGGGCGCTCTGGAGGAGCAGTTCTTC
>TRBJ2-7|-|-|TRBV5-6
CASTSGSRREYF
TGTGCCAGCACCTCCGGGAGCCGTCGGGAGTACTTC
>TRBJ2-3|-|TRBD2|TRBV19
CASSPRLAGGVGTQYF
TGTGCCAGTAGTCCGCGACTAGCGGGGGGGGTCGGTACGCAGTATTTT
>TRBJ1-2|-|-|TRBV7-9
CASSLSGHVYGYTF
TGTGCCAGCAGCTTAAGTGGACACGTCTATGGCTACACCTTC
>TRBJ2-7|-|-|TRBV4-1
CASSQYAQASYEQYF
TGCGCCAGCAGCCAATATGCTCAGGCTTCCTACGAGCAGTACTTC
>TRBJ1-1|-|-|TRBV12-3/TRBV12-4
CASRSVRNTEAFF
TGTGCCAGCAGAAGCGTTCGGAACACTGAAGCTTTCTTT